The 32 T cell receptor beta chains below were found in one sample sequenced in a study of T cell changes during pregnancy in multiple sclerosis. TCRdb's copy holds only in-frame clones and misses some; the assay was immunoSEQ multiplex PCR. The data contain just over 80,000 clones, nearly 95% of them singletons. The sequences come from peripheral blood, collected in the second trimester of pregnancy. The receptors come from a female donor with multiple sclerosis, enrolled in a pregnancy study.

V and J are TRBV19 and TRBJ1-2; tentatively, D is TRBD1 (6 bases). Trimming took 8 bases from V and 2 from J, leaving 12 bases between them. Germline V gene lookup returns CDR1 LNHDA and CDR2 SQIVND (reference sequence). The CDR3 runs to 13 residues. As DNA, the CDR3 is TGTGCCAGTGAGACCGGGACAAACTATGGCTACACCTTC. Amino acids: CASETGTNYGYTF.

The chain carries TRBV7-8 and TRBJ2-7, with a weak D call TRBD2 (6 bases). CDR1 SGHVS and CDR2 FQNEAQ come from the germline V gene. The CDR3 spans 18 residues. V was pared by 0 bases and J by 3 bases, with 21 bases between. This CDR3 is CASSLAVAGTGGNYEQYF. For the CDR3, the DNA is TGTGCCAGCAGCTTAGCGGTGGCGGGAACCGGAGGGAACTACGAGCAGTACTTC.

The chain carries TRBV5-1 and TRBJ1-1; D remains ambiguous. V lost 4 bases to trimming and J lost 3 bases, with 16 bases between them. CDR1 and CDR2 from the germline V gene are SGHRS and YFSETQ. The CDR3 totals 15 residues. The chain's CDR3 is CASSRAARADTEAFF. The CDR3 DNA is TGCGCCAGCAGCCGCGCAGCGCGGGCGGACACTGAAGCTTTCTTT.

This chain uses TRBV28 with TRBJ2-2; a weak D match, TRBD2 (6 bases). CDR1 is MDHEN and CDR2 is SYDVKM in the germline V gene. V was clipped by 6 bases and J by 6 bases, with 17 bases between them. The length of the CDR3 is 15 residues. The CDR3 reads CASSRGGALAGELFF. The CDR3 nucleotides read TGTGCCAGCAGCCGGGGCGGGGCACTAGCCGGGGAGCTGTTTTTT.

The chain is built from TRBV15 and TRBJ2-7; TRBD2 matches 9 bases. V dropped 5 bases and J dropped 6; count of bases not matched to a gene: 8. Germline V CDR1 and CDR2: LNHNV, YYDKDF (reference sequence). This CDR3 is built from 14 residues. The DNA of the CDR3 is TGTGCCACCAGCGGCCTTAGCGGGAGATCCGAGCAGTACTTC. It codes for CATSGLSGRSEQYF.

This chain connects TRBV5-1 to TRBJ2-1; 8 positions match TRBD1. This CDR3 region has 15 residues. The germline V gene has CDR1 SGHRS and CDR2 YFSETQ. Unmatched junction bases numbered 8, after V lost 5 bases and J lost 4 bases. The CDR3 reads CASRRTGTGYNEQFF. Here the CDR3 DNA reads TGCGCCAGCAGGAGAACCGGGACAGGATACAATGAGCAGTTCTTC.

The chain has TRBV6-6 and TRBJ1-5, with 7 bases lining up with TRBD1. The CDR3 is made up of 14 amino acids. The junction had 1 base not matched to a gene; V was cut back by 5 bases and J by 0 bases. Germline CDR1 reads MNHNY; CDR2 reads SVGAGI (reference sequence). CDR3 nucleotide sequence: TGTGCCAGCAGTGACAGGGATAGCAATCAGCCCCAGCATTTT. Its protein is CASSDRDSNQPQHF.

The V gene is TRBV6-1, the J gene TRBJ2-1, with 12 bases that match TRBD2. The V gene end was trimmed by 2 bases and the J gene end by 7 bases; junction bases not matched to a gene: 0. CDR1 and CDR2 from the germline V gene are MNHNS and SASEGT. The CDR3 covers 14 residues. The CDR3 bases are TGTGCCAGCAGTGAAACTAGCGGGGGGAATGAGCAGTTCTTC. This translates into CASSETSGGNEQFF.

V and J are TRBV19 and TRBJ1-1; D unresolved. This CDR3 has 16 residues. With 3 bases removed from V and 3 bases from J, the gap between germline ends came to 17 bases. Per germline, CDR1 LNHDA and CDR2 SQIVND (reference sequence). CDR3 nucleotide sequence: TGTGCCAGTAGTATCCTAAAGCCGGGTCGTGACACTGAAGCTTTCTTT. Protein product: CASSILKPGRDTEAFF.

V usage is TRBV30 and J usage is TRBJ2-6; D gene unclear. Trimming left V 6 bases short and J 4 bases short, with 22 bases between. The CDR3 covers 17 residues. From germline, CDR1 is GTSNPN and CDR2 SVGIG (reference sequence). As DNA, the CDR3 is TGTGCCTGTCTGACAAAAGGTCTCTTTCGCGGGGCCAACGTCCTGACTTTC. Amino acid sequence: CACLTKGLFRGANVLTF.

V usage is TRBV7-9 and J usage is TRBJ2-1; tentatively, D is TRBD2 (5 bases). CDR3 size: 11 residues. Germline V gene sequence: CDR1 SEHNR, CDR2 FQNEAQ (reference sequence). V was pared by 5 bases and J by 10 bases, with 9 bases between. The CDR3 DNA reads TGTGCCAGCAGCCGAGGGCGGGAGCAGTTCTTC. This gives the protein CASSRGREQFF.

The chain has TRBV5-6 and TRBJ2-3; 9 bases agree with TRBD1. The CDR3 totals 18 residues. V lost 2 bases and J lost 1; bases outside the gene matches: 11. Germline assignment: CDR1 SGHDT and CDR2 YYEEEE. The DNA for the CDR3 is TGTGCCAGCAGCTTACAGGGGGCCGAAGCGGTTGGCACAGATACGCAGTATTTT. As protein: CASSLQGAEAVGTDTQYF.

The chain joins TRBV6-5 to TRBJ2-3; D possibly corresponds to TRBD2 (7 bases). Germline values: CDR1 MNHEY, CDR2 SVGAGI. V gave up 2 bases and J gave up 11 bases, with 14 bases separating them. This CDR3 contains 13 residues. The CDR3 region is CASSYDEAGQQYF. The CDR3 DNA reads TGTGCCAGCAGTTACGATGAAGCGGGACAGCAGTATTTT.

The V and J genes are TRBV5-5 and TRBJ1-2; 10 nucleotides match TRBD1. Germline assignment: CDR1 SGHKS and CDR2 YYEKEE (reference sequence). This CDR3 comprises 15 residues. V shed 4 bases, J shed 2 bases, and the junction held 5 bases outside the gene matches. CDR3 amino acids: CASSRPGQGNYGYTF. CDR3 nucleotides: TGTGCCAGCAGCCGACCGGGACAGGGGAACTATGGCTACACCTTC.

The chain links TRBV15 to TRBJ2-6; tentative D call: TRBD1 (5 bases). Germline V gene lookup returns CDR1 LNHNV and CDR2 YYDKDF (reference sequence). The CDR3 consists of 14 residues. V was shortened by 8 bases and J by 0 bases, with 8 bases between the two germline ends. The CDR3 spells CATGAASGANVLTF. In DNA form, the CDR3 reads TGTGCCACCGGGGCGGCCTCTGGGGCCAACGTCCTGACTTTC.

The CDR3 DNA is TGCGCCAGCAGCCAAGATAGAGTCAGGAACTATGGCTACACCTTC. Protein: CASSQDRVRNYGYTF. This chain uses TRBV4-1 with TRBJ1-2; D not certain. Looked up from germline, CDR1 is MGHRA and CDR2 is YSYEKL. Trimming removed 0 bases from V and 2 bases from J, with 10 bases in between. The CDR3 loop spans 15 amino acids.

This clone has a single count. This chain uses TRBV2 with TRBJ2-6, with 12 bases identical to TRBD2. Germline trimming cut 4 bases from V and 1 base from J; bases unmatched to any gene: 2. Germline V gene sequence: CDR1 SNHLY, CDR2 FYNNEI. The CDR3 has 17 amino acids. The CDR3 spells CASSGTSGRSGANVLTF. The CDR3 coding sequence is TGTGCCAGCAGTGGAACTAGCGGGAGGTCTGGGGCCAACGTCCTGACTTTC.

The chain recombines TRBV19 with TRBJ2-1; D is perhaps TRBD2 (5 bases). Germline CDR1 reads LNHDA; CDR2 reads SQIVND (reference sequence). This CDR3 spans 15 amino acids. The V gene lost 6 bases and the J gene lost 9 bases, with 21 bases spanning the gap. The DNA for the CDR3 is TGTGCCAGTAGAAGCCCCTTAACTAGAGGAGGTGAGCAGTTCTTC. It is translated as CASRSPLTRGGEQFF.

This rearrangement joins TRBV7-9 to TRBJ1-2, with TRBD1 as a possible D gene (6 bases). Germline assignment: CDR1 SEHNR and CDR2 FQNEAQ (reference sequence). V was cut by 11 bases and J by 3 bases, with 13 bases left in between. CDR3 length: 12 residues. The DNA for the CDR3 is TGTGCCGACAGGACAGCTCACTATGGCTACACCTTC. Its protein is CADRTAHYGYTF.

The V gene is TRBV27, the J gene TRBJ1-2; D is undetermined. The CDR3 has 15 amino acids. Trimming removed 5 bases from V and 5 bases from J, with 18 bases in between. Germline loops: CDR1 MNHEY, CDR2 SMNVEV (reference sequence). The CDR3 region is CASSPRISGAYGYTF. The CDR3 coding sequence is TGTGCCAGCAGTCCCCGGATAAGCGGAGCTTATGGCTACACCTTC.

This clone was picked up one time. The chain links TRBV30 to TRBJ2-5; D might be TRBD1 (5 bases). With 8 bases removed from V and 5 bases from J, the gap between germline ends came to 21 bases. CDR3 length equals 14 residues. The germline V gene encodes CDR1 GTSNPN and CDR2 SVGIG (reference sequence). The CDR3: CAGDKGGRVETQYF. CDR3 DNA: TGTGCCGGAGACAAGGGTGGCAGGGTGGAGACCCAGTACTTC.

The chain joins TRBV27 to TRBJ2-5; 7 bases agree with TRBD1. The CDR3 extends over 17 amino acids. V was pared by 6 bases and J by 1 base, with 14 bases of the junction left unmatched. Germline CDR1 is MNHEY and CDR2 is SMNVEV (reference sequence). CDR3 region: CASSGPNRDSFQETQYF. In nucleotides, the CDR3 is TGTGCCAGCAGCGGCCCCAACCGGGACAGTTTCCAAGAGACCCAGTACTTC.

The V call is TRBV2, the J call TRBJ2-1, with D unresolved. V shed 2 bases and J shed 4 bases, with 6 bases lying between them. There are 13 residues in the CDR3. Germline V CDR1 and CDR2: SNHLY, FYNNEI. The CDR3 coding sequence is TGTGCCAGCAGTGAACGTTCTTACAATGAGCAGTTCTTC. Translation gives CASSERSYNEQFF. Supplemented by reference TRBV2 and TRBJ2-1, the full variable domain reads EPEVTQTPSHQVTQMGQEVILRCVPISNHLYFYWYRQILGQKVEFLVSFYNNEISEKSEIFDDQFSVERPDGSNFTLKIRSTKLEDSAMYFCASSERSYNEQFFGPGTRLTVL.

CDR3 bases: TGTGCCAGCAGCCAGGCGGGGAATGAGCAGTTCTTC. This codes for CASSQAGNEQFF. The gene calls are TRBV7-9 and TRBJ2-1, with D maybe TRBD2 (6 bases). The CDR3 is 12 amino acids. Trimming left V 5 bases short and J 7 bases short, with 9 bases between. CDR1 SEHNR and CDR2 FQNEAQ come from the germline V gene (reference sequence).

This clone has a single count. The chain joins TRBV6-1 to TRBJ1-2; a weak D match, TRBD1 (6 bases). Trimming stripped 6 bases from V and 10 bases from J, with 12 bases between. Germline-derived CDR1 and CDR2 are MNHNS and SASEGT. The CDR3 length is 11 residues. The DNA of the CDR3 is TGTGCCAGCAGAACAGGGTATTACTACACCTTC. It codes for CASRTGYYYTF.

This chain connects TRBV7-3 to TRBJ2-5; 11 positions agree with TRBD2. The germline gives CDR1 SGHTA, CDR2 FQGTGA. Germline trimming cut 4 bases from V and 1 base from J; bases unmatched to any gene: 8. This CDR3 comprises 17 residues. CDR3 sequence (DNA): TGTGCCAGCAGCTCACAACCAGGGACTAGCGGCCAAGAGACCCAGTACTTC. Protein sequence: CASSSQPGTSGQETQYF.

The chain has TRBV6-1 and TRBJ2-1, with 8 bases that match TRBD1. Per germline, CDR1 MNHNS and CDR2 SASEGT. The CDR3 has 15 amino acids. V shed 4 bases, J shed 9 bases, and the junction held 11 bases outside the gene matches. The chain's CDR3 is CASSGHRGYEGEQFF. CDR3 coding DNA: TGTGCCAGCAGTGGACACAGGGGGTATGAGGGTGAGCAGTTCTTC.

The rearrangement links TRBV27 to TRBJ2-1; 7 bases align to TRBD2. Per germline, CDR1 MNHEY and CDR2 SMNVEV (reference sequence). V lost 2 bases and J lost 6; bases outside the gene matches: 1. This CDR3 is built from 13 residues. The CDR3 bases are TGTGCCAGCAGTTTAGGGGAGGGCAATGAGCAGTTCTTC. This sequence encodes CASSLGEGNEQFF.

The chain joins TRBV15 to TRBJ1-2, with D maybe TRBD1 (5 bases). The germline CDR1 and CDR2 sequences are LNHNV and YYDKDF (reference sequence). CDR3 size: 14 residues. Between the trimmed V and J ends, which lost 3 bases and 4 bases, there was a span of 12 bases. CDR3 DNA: TGTGCCACCAGCAGGGAGAGGGGACTCTATGGCTACACCTTC. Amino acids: CATSRERGLYGYTF.

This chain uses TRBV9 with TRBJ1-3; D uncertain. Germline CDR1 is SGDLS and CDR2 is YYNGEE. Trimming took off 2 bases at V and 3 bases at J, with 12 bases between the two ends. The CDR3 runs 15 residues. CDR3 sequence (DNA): TGTGCCAGCAGCGTCTCTCTCTCGGTTGGAAACACCATATATTTT. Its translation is CASSVSLSVGNTIYF.

The CDR3 nucleotides read TGCGCCAGCAGCCAAGATTCTAGCGGGACCTACGAGCAGTACTTC. This encodes CASSQDSSGTYEQYF. The V and J genes are TRBV4-3 and TRBJ2-7, with TRBD2 identical over 9 bases. This CDR3 has 15 residues. Looked up from germline, CDR1 is LGHNA and CDR2 is YSLEER. V shed 0 bases and J 2 bases; nucleotides not matched to a gene: 2.

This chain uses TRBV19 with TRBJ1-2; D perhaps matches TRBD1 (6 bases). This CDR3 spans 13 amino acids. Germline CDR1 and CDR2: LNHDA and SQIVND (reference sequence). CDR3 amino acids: CHQGQPSNYGYTF. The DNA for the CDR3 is TGTCACCAGGGACAACCCTCTAACTATGGCTACACCTTC.